Following are 25 T cell receptor beta chains from one sample sequenced in a study of blood T cell repertoires in COVID-19. Profiling relied on immunoSEQ multiplex PCR, and the TCRdb table lists in-frame clones only, not all of them. The sample has more than 300,000 clones, roughly nine tenths seen once; the top ten hold 0.8% to 0.9%. Sequencing input: PBMCs or T cells enriched from blood (not recorded which). The source is a woman aged 40 to 50 who had been exposed to COVID-19.

The CDR3 DNA reads TGCAGTGCTAGTCTAGCGGGAGGCTTGGGGCAACAAGAGACCCAGTACTTC. This translates into CSASLAGGLGQQETQYF. The genes are TRBV20-1 and TRBJ2-5; 11 bases map to TRBD2. This CDR3 region has 17 residues. CDR1 is DFQATT, CDR2 SNEGSKA, per germline (reference sequence). J lost 2 bases, V lost 3 bases, and 11 bases had no gene match.

This clone was observed at least ten times. The rearrangement joins TRBV7-6 to TRBJ1-3, with 7 bases fitting TRBD1. J lost 5 bases, V lost 5 bases, and 9 bases had no gene match. Germline loops: CDR1 SGHVS, CDR2 FNYEAQ. This CDR3 region has 15 residues. The CDR3 sequence: CASSRGQLTRNTIYF. The DNA of the CDR3 is TGTGCCAGCAGCCGGGGACAGCTTACTCGAAACACCATATATTTT.

The chain is built from TRBV4-2 and TRBJ1-1; 7 nucleotides agree with TRBD1. Germline-derived CDR1 and CDR2 are LGHNA and YNFKEQ. The V and J ends lost 0 bases and 3 bases, in that order; junction bases with no gene match: 7. This CDR3 spans 16 amino acids. DNA for the CDR3: TGTGCCAGCAGCCAAGAGGTCAGGGACAGATACACTGAAGCTTTCTTT. It codes for CASSQEVRDRYTEAFF.

This sequence joins TRBV12-3 or TRBV12-4 and TRBJ2-3, with 7 bases aligning to TRBD2. J lost 4 bases, V lost 2 bases, and 0 bases had no gene match. The CDR3 extends over 13 amino acids. The CDR3 reads CASSLSGADTQYF. The CDR3 DNA reads as TGTGCCAGCAGTTTAAGCGGGGCAGATACGCAGTATTTT.

The gene calls are TRBV5-1 and TRBJ1-3; D gene uncertain. Germline V gene data show CDR1 as SGHRS and CDR2 as YFSETQ. Trimming removed 3 bases at V and 0 bases at J, with 19 bases between. The CDR3 runs 18 residues. CDR3 amino acids: CASSSHTSGVYSGNTIYF. The CDR3 DNA follows: TGCGCCAGCAGCTCCCATACTTCGGGAGTCTACTCTGGAAACACCATATATTTT. Complete variable domain (other parts from reference TRBV5-1 and TRBJ1-3): KAGVTQTPRYLIKTRGQQVTLSCSPISGHRSVSWYQQTPGQGLQFLFEYFSETQRNKGNFPGRFSGRQFSNSRSEMNVSTLELGDSALYLCASSSHTSGVYSGNTIYFGEGSWLTVV.

The V gene is TRBV6-5, the J gene TRBJ1-2; 7 bases agree with TRBD1. J lost 6 bases, V lost 7 bases, and 11 bases had no gene match. The CDR3 is 14 amino acids. In germline, CDR1 is MNHEY, CDR2 SVGAGI. CDR3 loop: CASMEDRLVDGYTF. CDR3 nucleotide sequence: TGTGCCAGCATGGAGGACAGGCTAGTAGATGGCTACACCTTC.

DNA for the CDR3: TGTGCCAGCAGCTTAGCCCACAGGGAAGGAACTGAAGCTTTCTTT. Its protein product is CASSLAHREGTEAFF. The J gene is TRBJ1-1, the V gene TRBV7-9, with D perhaps TRBD1 (6 bases). V shed 0 bases and J shed 5 bases, with 13 bases lying between them. The CDR3 sequence is 15 residues long. CDR1 is SEHNR and CDR2 is FQNEAQ in the germline V gene (reference sequence).

The chain carries TRBV30 and TRBJ1-5; perhaps TRBD1 as D (5 bases). V was pared by 2 bases and J by 6 bases, with 11 bases between. This CDR3 has 13 residues. The germline V gene has CDR1 GTSNPN and CDR2 SVGIG (reference sequence). DNA for the CDR3: TGTGCCTGGAGTTCAGGGCCGGGTCAGCCCCAGCATTTT. This translates into CAWSSGPGQPQHF.

The chain recombines TRBV4-1 with TRBJ1-2; 7 nucleotides agree with TRBD1. J gave up 4 bases and V 0 bases, and 11 bases lay outside the gene matches. Germline CDR1 MGHRA, CDR2 YSYEKL. This CDR3 has 17 residues. As DNA, the CDR3 is TGCGCCAGCAGCCAAGATCAAGAGACAGGGTGGGGCTATGGCTACACCTTC. Amino acid sequence: CASSQDQETGWGYGYTF.

The chain recombines TRBV7-6 with TRBJ2-1; 8 nucleotides match TRBD2. J was trimmed by 2 bases and V by 2 bases; bases with no gene match: 11. The germline V gene has CDR1 SGHVS and CDR2 FNYEAQ. The CDR3 totals 18 residues. The CDR3 sequence is CASSLPRAGGTTYNEQFF. DNA of the CDR3: TGTGCCAGCAGCTTACCGCGCGCGGGGGGCACTACCTACAATGAGCAGTTCTTC.

The chain recombines TRBV6-5 with TRBJ1-2, with no clear D. The germline gives CDR1 MNHEY, CDR2 SVGAGI. The V gene lost 2 bases and the J gene lost 5 bases, with 15 bases spanning the gap. The CDR3 is made up of 15 amino acids. CDR3 sequence (DNA): TGTGCCAGCAGTTACGGGCCAGGCAATCTTTATGGCTACACCTTC. Protein: CASSYGPGNLYGYTF.

The gene calls are TRBV21-1 and TRBJ2-2; the D call TRBD1 from the table was never checked on the DNA. TRBV21-1 is designated a pseudogene. The CDR3 consists of 19 residues. CDR3 residues: CASSSPPVTGLESTGELFF. Here the CDR3 DNA reads TGTGCCAGCAGCTCCCCGCCCGTTACAGGGCTGGAATCAACCGGGGAGCTGTTTTTT.

Turning to this clone: This CDR3 is also generated by other DNA sequences in the sample. The chain employs TRBV5-1 and TRBJ1-1, with D uncertain. CDR1 SGHRS and CDR2 YFSETQ come from the germline V gene. The CDR3 extends over 12 amino acids. Trimming removed 7 bases at V and 1 base at J, with 8 bases between. CDR3: CASSSGNTEAFF. Here the CDR3 DNA reads TGCGCCAGCTCTTCGGGGAACACTGAAGCTTTCTTT.

Only one count was recorded for this clone. The CDR3 here is CSVEKGAGGAYEQYF. Here the CDR3 DNA reads TGCAGCGTCGAGAAGGGGGCGGGAGGCGCCTACGAGCAGTACTTC. The V gene is TRBV29-1, the J gene TRBJ2-7; D is possibly TRBD2 (8 bases). The CDR3 spans 15 residues. Germline CDR1 SQVTM, CDR2 ANQGSEA. V shed 6 bases and J shed 2 bases, with 20 bases lying between them.

J is TRBJ1-1 and V is TRBV12-3 or TRBV12-4; D unclear. V was trimmed by 5 bases and J by 1 base, leaving 8 bases between them. The CDR3 consists of 13 residues. The CDR3 sequence: CASSLTQNTEAFF. Here the CDR3 DNA reads TGTGCCAGCAGTCTTACTCAGAACACTGAAGCTTTCTTT.

V and J are TRBV6-5 and TRBJ2-7, with TRBD1 as a possible D gene (6 bases). Germline V lookup: CDR1 MNHEY, CDR2 SVGAGI. V lost 6 bases and J lost 3, with 18 bases in between. The CDR3 contains 15 residues. The CDR3 protein is CASSAYREQGYEQYF. In DNA, the CDR3 is TGTGCCAGCAGCGCCTACAGGGAGCAGGGCTACGAGCAGTACTTC.

This chain uses TRBV6-6 with TRBJ1-1; 10 bases match TRBD1. The CDR3 sequence is 14 residues long. The trim removed 5 bases at V and 4 bases at J, leaving 4 bases unmatched. Germline loops: CDR1 MNHNY, CDR2 SVGAGI (reference sequence). For the CDR3, the DNA is TGTGCCAGCAGTACAAGGACAGGGGGCACTGAAGCTTTCTTT. Translated, it gives CASSTRTGGTEAFF.

The V call is TRBV30, the J call TRBJ1-1; D unresolved. This CDR3 spans 15 amino acids. The V and J ends lost 0 bases and 1 base respectively, with 12 bases between them. Germline CDR1 reads GTSNPN; CDR2 reads SVGIG (reference sequence). The CDR3 protein is CAWSVTGLRNTEAFF. CDR3 DNA sequence: TGTGCCTGGAGTGTAACTGGGCTCCGGAACACTGAAGCTTTCTTT. Combining the CDR3 with reference TRBV30 and TRBJ1-1 gives the whole variable domain SQTIHQWPATLVQPVGSPLSLECTVEGTSNPNLYWYRQAAGRGLQLLFYSVGIGQISSEVPQNLSASRPQDRQFILSSKKLLLSDSGFYLCAWSVTGLRNTEAFFGQGTRLTVV.

This chain joins TRBV6-5 and TRBJ1-1; tentatively, D is TRBD1 (6 bases). The germline V gene has CDR1 MNHEY and CDR2 SVGAGI. V lost 6 bases and J lost 6, with 14 bases in between. This CDR3 contains 13 residues. The CDR3 DNA is TGTGCCAGCAGACAGGGAGGGTTTCCTGAAGCTTTCTTT. Its protein is CASRQGGFPEAFF.

This clone was observed once. The V gene is TRBV5-8, the J gene TRBJ2-4, with a tentative D call TRBD1 (5 bases). Trimming took off 4 bases at V and 6 bases at J, with 14 bases between the two ends. The length of the CDR3 is 14 residues. Per the germline V gene, CDR1 is SGHTS and CDR2 is YDEGEE. CDR3 protein: CASSTGQVRNIQYF. The CDR3 region has the DNA TGTGCCAGCAGCACCGGACAAGTCAGAAACATTCAGTACTTC.

This clone was detected only once. V usage is TRBV5-6 and J usage is TRBJ2-2; perhaps TRBD2 as D (6 bases). Germline loops: CDR1 SGHDT, CDR2 YYEEEE. There are 14 residues in the CDR3. Trimming removed 4 bases at V and 2 bases at J, with 9 bases between. Written as DNA, the CDR3 is TGTGCCAGCAGCGGAGGGGTAAACACCGGGGAGCTGTTTTTT. Translation gives CASSGGVNTGELFF.

The chain recombines TRBV7-2 with TRBJ2-7, with 8 bases that match TRBD2. CDR1 is SGHTA and CDR2 is FQGNSA in the germline V gene. The length of the CDR3 is 15 residues. Germline trimming cut 7 bases from V and 7 bases from J; bases unmatched to any gene: 15. The CDR3: CASTTSRAGEFEQYF. CDR3 DNA: TGTGCCAGCACCACGTCGAGAGCGGGAGAATTTGAGCAGTACTTC.

This chain connects TRBV7-9 to TRBJ1-5; D is possibly TRBD1 (6 bases). Looked up from germline, CDR1 is SEHNR and CDR2 is FQNEAQ (reference sequence). The CDR3 is 15 amino acids. V was clipped by 0 bases and J by 2 bases, with 8 bases between them. The CDR3 coding sequence is TGTGCCAGCAGCTTAGCGTCAGGGGGCAATCAGCCCCAGCATTTT. It yields the protein CASSLASGGNQPQHF.

V and J are TRBV29-1 and TRBJ2-3; TRBD2 matches at 14 bases. V lost 4 bases and J lost 3; bases outside the gene matches: 6. CDR1 and CDR2 (germline): SQVTM, ANQGSEA. The CDR3 has 16 residues. The CDR3 sequence is CSVAGTSGGRTDTQYF. The DNA of the CDR3 is TGCAGCGTTGCCGGGACTAGCGGGGGTAGGACAGATACGCAGTATTTT.

The chain joins TRBV24-1 to TRBJ2-1; possible D gene TRBD2, 6 bases. Germline V gene data show CDR1 as KGHDR and CDR2 as SFDVKD. This CDR3 region has 15 residues. V shed 4 bases and J shed 4 bases, with 13 bases lying between them. The chain's CDR3 is CATSDRGTGYNEQFF. CDR3 DNA: TGTGCCACCAGTGACCGGGGGACGGGGTACAATGAGCAGTTCTTC.